The entry that follows covers one T cell receptor (beta chain) sequence. This sample was taken from a study of shared clonotypes between healthy human individuals. Across the whole study: In total, the donors were a couple of women and a few men aged 18 to 49.

Assay execution proceeded at the deep level. Measured with immunoSEQ multiplex PCR; TCRdb has only the in-frame clones, and not every one. Found here are some 980,000 clones, roughly 72% of them singletons; the top ten hold approximately 1.5%. It was into CD45RA+ naive and CD45RA-negative memory subsets that the CD4+ cells were split. Source material: memory CD4+ T cells sorted from blood. This sample's subset: CD45RA-negative fraction. The receptor was isolated from a man aged 18 to 30 in good health.

CDR3 coding DNA: TGTGCCAGCAGTGACAGCCCCATACAGGGGGACCTGGGCTACACCTTC. It is translated as CASSDSPIQGDLGYTF. The chain combines TRBV6-1 with TRBJ1-2, with 8 nucleotides matching TRBD1. This CDR3 has 16 residues. Germline V gene sequence: CDR1 MNHNS, CDR2 SASEGT. The J segment lost 8 bases and the V segment lost 3 bases, leaving 14 bases of the junction unmatched.